This T cell receptor beta chain was found in a study of cytomegalovirus exposure and HLA in healthy donors. Background on the study: The 110 million or so unique TCR beta sequences, from about 179 million T cells, were found by an earlier analysis.

Comments on this clone: Its target is not known.

Study-wide findings and caveats: Accurate HLA-A and HLA-B prediction from TCR beta sequences was reported for most subjects.

The germline V gene has CDR1 SNHLY and CDR2 FYNNEI. The CDR3 is 13 residues long. With 2 bases removed from V and 5 bases from J, the gap between germline ends came to 9 bases. Researchers ran the PCR with 60 Vbeta and 13 Jbeta primers. In the study's own analysis: Approximately 11 million of tens of millions of unique TCR beta chains were shared, per a later count. TCRdb's copy holds only in-frame clones and misses some; the assay was immunoSEQ multiplex PCR. That table is the source of V, J and clone size, and D and trimming were worked out from the DNA. The sample carries roughly 120,000 clones, 65% to 80% recorded once.

The chain recombines TRBV2 with TRBJ2-5; maybe TRBD1 (5 bases). The sample consisted of PBMCs. The sequence was obtained from a man aged 25 to 40 in good health and CMV-seropositive. In nucleotides, the CDR3 is TGTGCCAGCAGTGAATTGGCAGGGGAGACCCAGTACTTC. This sequence encodes CASSELAGETQYF.